A selection of T cell receptor beta chains follows, all from one sample in a study of blood T cell repertoires in COVID-19. Method: immunoSEQ multiplex PCR; TCRdb's copy keeps in-frame clones and lacks some. This sample yields approximately 150,000 clones, of which more than 75% are seen a single time; around 5% belongs to the top ten. The material sequenced was peripheral blood. Receptors originate from a human donor in a cohort sampled during active COVID-19. CDR3s include the opening cysteine and the closing phenylalanine or tryptophan. The D gene is left open where the match is weak. Clone size is shown for a subset of rows, as once, few, many or a class of expanded clone.

TRBJ2-5 | TRBV28 | TRBD2 | 15 | NA | TGTGCCAGCAGCTTCCGGGGGGGTACGGGGGAGACCCAGTACTTC | CASSFRGGTGETQYF
TRBJ2-7 | TRBV28 | NA | 16 | NA | TGTGCCAGCTGGGGGGTGTGGGAGGGGGAGCCCTACGAGCAGTACTTC | CASWGVWEGEPYEQYF
TRBJ2-3 | TRBV19 | TRBD1 | 10 | NA | TGTGCCAGTAGCCGGGACAGGCAGTATTTT | CASSRDRQYF
TRBJ1-4 | TRBV29-1 | NA | 13 | NA | TGCAGCGTTGGCTCCACCTCGGGGGAAAAACTGTTTTTT | CSVGSTSGEKLFF
TRBJ2-3 | TRBV15 | TRBD2 | 16 | NA | TGTGCCACCAGCAGGGGAGCGGGGGGGAGCACAGATACGCAGTATTTT | CATSRGAGGSTDTQYF
TRBJ2-5 | TRBV2 | TRBD1 | 15 | NA | TGTGCCAGCAGTAGACAGGGCGCGGGTTCAGAGACCCAGTACTTC | CASSRQGAGSETQYF
TRBJ1-2 | TRBV30 | NA | 13 | NA | TGTGCCTGGACCATACAGGGTAACGGAGGCTACACCTTC | CAWTIQGNGGYTF
TRBJ2-1 | TRBV20-1 | NA | 15 | NA | TGCAGTGCTAGTCAGGACAGCGCGCGATGGAATGAGCAGTTCTTC | CSASQDSARWNEQFF
TRBJ1-5 | TRBV4-1 | NA | 14 | NA | TGCGCCAGCAGCCAAGTAAGAGGAGCTCAGCCCCAGCATTTT | CASSQVRGAQPQHF
TRBJ2-1 | TRBV19 | NA | 15 | NA | TGTGCCAGTAGTCCACCCCAAGCGAGCGTCAATGAGCAGTTCTTC | CASSPPQASVNEQFF
TRBJ1-5 | TRBV19 | NA | 16 | NA | TGTGCCAGTAGTATAAGGTTCGGGGGGCCGAGTCAGCCCCAGCATTTT | CASSIRFGGPSQPQHF
TRBJ2-3 | TRBV30 | NA | 15 | NA | TGTGCCTGGAGGGCATGGCAGGAGGGGGCAGGTACGCAGTATTTT | CAWRAWQEGAGTQYF
TRBJ2-3 | TRBV9 | TRBD1 | 18 | NA | TGTGCCAGCAGCGTAGAGCCCCTCGGACAGGGATACACAGATACGCAGTATTTT | CASSVEPLGQGYTDTQYF
TRBJ1-6 | TRBV5-5 | TRBD1 | 16 | NA | TGTGCCAGCAGCGTGTCCGGGACAGGGATTAATTCACCCCTCCACTTT | CASSVSGTGINSPLHF
TRBJ1-3 | TRBV5-6 | TRBD1 | 16 | NA | TGTGCCAGCAGCTTGGTGGGACAGAGCTCTGGAAACACCATATATTTT | CASSLVGQSSGNTIYF
TRBJ2-2 | TRBV18 | TRBD1 | 14 | NA | TGTGCCAGCTCCGGGACAGCGAACACCGGGGAGCTGTTTTTT | CASSGTANTGELFF
TRBJ2-7 | TRBV5-4 | NA | 19 | NA | TGTGCCAGCAGCGCACCTCCCTTGCCCGGGGGATTACACTCCTACGAGCAGTACTTC | CASSAPPLPGGLHSYEQYF
TRBJ1-6 | TRBV13 | TRBD1 | 15 | NA | TGTGCCAGCAGCTCCGCGGGGACAGGGGGATCACCCCTCCACTTT | CASSSAGTGGSPLHF
TRBJ2-1 | TRBV3-1/TRBV3-2 | TRBD2 | 16 | NA | TGTGCCAGCAGCCAGGCAAGCGGGGGATCCTACAATGAGCAGTTCTTC | CASSQASGGSYNEQFF
TRBJ1-2 | TRBV5-5 | NA | 14 | NA | TGTGCCAGCAGCTTGGTTCCCCTCTCCTATGGCTACACCTTC | CASSLVPLSYGYTF
TRBJ2-3 | TRBV6-1 | NA | 15 | once | TGTGCCAGCAGTGATAGTGGGGCCCTCCCAGATACGCAGTATTTT | CASSDSGALPDTQYF
TRBJ1-2 | TRBV30 | NA | 12 | NA | TGTGCCTGGAGTGCAACACCCTATGGCTACACCTTC | CAWSATPYGYTF
TRBJ1-1 | TRBV4-2 | NA | 16 | NA | TGTGCCAGCAGCACACCTCTAGTCGGGGTCGGGACTGAAGCTTTCTTT | CASSTPLVGVGTEAFF
TRBJ1-1 | TRBV18 | NA | 13 | NA | TGTGCCAGCTCACTCCAGGTTTCTGCTGAAGCTTTCTTT | CASSLQVSAEAFF
TRBJ1-2 | TRBV7-2 | NA | 14 | once | TGTGCCAGCAGCTTAGCGGCCGGGGAAGCGGGCTACACCTTC | CASSLAAGEAGYTF
TRBJ1-6 | TRBV5-4 | TRBD1 | 17 | NA | TGTGCCAGCAGCTTGGATCGGGGGACAGGCTATAATTCACCCCTCCACTTT | CASSLDRGTGYNSPLHF
TRBJ1-5 | TRBV9 | NA | 15 | NA | TGTGCCAGCAGCGTTCGGGGGGATAGCAATCAGCCCCAGCATTTT | CASSVRGDSNQPQHF
TRBJ2-1 | TRBV12-3/TRBV12-4 | NA | 13 | once | TGTGCCAGCAGCCGAGGGTCCTACAATGAGCAGTTCTTC | CASSRGSYNEQFF
TRBJ2-4 | TRBV27 | NA | 17 | NA | TGTGCCAGCAGTTTATCTCGAACCCCAGGGCAGGGAAACATTCAGTACTTC | CASSLSRTPGQGNIQYF
TRBJ2-1 | TRBV29-1 | NA | 12 | NA | TGCAGCGTTGAAGAAGGGAGTTGGGAGCAGTTCTTC | CSVEEGSWEQFF
TRBJ2-3 | TRBV7-2 | TRBD2 | 17 | NA | TGTGCCAGCAGCTCTAACCCGGGACTAGTGATCACAGATACGCAGTATTTT | CASSSNPGLVITDTQYF